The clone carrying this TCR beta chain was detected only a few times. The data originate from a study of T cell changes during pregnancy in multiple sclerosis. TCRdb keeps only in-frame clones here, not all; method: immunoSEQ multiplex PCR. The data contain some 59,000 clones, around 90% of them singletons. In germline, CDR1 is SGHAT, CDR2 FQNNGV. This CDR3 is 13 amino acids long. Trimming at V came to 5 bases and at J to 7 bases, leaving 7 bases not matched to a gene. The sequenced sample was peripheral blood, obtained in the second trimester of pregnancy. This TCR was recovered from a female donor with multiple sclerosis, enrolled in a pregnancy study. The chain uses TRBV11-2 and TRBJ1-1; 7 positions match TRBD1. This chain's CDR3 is CASSLQTGVEAFF. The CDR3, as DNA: TGTGCCAGCAGCCTCCAAACAGGGGTTGAAGCTTTCTTT. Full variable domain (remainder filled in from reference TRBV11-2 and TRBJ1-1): EAGVAQSPRYKIIEKRQSVAFWCNPISGHATLYWYQQILGQGPKLLIQFQNNGVVDDSQLPKDRFSAERLKGVDSTLKIQPAKLEDSAVYLCASSLQTGVEAFFGQGTRLTVV.